The 21 T cell receptor beta chains listed next were all sequenced from one sample in a study of beta chain features in type 1 diabetes. Study results and limitations: When Type 1 diabetes patients were examined, their TCRB CDR3s proved moderately but significantly shorter in all four CD4+ subsets.

As every portion of the isolated RNA was reverse transcribed, the sequencing read expressed TCRB transcripts. Assay: immunoSEQ multiplex PCR; the TCRdb copy retains only in-frame clones and omits some. This sample has some 360,000 clones, with around 10% found just once. These receptors have no known antigen. The sequencing sample was made of central memory CD4+ T cells from blood. These receptors all stem from a man younger than 40 with type 1 diabetes.

V gene TRBV6-5 combines with J gene TRBJ2-7; TRBD1 is a possible D gene (6 bases). V dropped 2 bases and J dropped 3 bases, with 11 bases sitting between them. Per germline, CDR1 MNHEY and CDR2 SVGAGI. This CDR3 region has 14 residues. CDR3 loop: CASSYGTYDYEQYF. DNA for the CDR3: TGTGCCAGCAGTTACGGGACATACGACTACGAGCAGTACTTC.

The V gene is TRBV5-1, the J gene TRBJ1-1; the match to TRBD1 covers 11 bases. CDR3 length: 14 residues. V lost 4 bases, J lost 4 bases, and 3 bases stayed unmatched. Germline V CDR1 and CDR2: SGHRS, YFSETQ. The CDR3 reads CASSIGTGGTEAFF. For the CDR3, the DNA is TGCGCCAGCAGCATAGGGACAGGGGGCACTGAAGCTTTCTTT.

This clone has just a few counts. The chain combines TRBV27 with TRBJ1-2; D may be TRBD1 (5 bases). V was pared by 7 bases and J by 8 bases, with 20 bases between. Germline CDR1 is MNHEY and CDR2 is SMNVEV (reference sequence). The CDR3 totals 14 residues. The CDR3 region has the DNA TGTGCCAGCATGACCAACGGGGACCGAGAGGGCTACACCTTC. Protein: CASMTNGDREGYTF.

This clone has more than one count but fewer than ten. The chain couples TRBV7-2 to TRBJ2-3; 7 nucleotides match TRBD2. The CDR3 extends over 16 amino acids. Trimming cost V 3 bases and J 1 base; bases outside gene matches: 7. CDR1 SGHTA and CDR2 FQGNSA come from the germline V gene. The CDR3 nucleotides are TGTGCCAGCAGCTTGTTTAGTCGGGAGGGCACAGATACGCAGTATTTT. Protein product: CASSLFSREGTDTQYF. The whole variable domain, filled in from reference TRBV7-2 and TRBJ2-3, reads GAGVSQSPSNKVTEKGKDVELRCDPISGHTALYWYRQSLGQGLEFLIYFQGNSAPDKSGLPSDRFSAERTGGSVSTLTIQRTQQEDSAVYLCASSLFSREGTDTQYFGPGTRLTVL.

This clone was seen more than once but under ten times. The genes are TRBV6-5 and TRBJ1-1; D is uncertain. CDR3 length equals 14 residues. The germline V gene has CDR1 MNHEY and CDR2 SVGAGI. Trimming stripped 2 bases from V and 2 bases from J, with 9 bases between. CDR3 residues: CASSYTSRNTEAFF. CDR3 sequence (DNA): TGTGCCAGCAGTTACACGTCGAGAAACACTGAAGCTTTCTTT.

This clone was observed a handful of times. V gene TRBV4-3 combines with J gene TRBJ2-5; 8 positions match TRBD1. Germline-derived CDR1 and CDR2 are LGHNA and YSLEER. The CDR3 is made up of 14 amino acids. J was trimmed by 2 bases and V by 4 bases; bases with no gene match: 3. The CDR3 sequence: CASSPGQGQETQYF. In DNA form, the CDR3 reads TGCGCCAGCAGCCCCGGACAGGGTCAAGAGACCCAGTACTTC.

This clone was detected only a few times. V and J are TRBV5-8 and TRBJ1-2; D gene unclear. In germline, CDR1 is SGHTS, CDR2 YDEGEE. This CDR3 spans 14 amino acids. Between the trimmed V and J ends, which lost 1 base and 2 bases, there was a span of 9 bases. CDR3: CASSLHTRNYGYTF. The CDR3 DNA sequence: TGTGCCAGCAGCTTGCACACAAGAAACTATGGCTACACCTTC. Looking up the rest from reference TRBV5-8 and TRBJ1-2 gives the full variable domain: EAGVTQSPTHLIKTRGQQATLRCSPISGHTSVYWYQQALGLGLQFLLWYDEGEERNRGNFPPRFSGRQFPNYSSELNVNALELEDSALYLCASSLHTRNYGYTFGSGTRLTVV.

V gene TRBV4-1 combines with J gene TRBJ2-1, with D maybe TRBD2 (6 bases). CDR1 and CDR2 from the germline V gene are MGHRA and YSYEKL. The CDR3 sequence is 14 residues long. Trimming stripped 2 bases from V and 9 bases from J, with 14 bases between. The CDR3 DNA is TGCGCCAGCAGCCAACCTGGGACTTCGGGTGAGCAGTTCTTC. It codes for CASSQPGTSGEQFF.

A few counts support this clone. The V and J genes are TRBV4-3 and TRBJ2-1; D is possibly TRBD2 (5 bases). Germline V gene sequence: CDR1 LGHNA, CDR2 YSLEER. The CDR3 length is 18 residues. Trimming removed 0 bases from V and 3 bases from J, with 18 bases in between. The chain's CDR3 is CASSQDATGADFYNEQFF. As DNA, the CDR3 is TGCGCCAGCAGCCAAGACGCCACTGGAGCGGACTTCTACAATGAGCAGTTCTTC.

This rearrangement joins TRBV18 to TRBJ2-5; TRBD2 aligns across 11 bases. Germline loops: CDR1 KGHSH, CDR2 LQKENI. This CDR3 contains 16 residues. J lost 2 bases, V lost 5 bases, and 7 bases had no gene match. CDR3 bases: TGTGCCAGCTCAGCGGGGGGACTAGCGGTTCAAGAGACCCAGTACTTC. This encodes CASSAGGLAVQETQYF.

This clone was detected a few times. The chain couples TRBV11-1 to TRBJ2-5; D unclear. This CDR3 has 13 residues. Trimming stripped 5 bases from V and 7 bases from J, with 14 bases between. Germline V gene data show CDR1 as SGHAT and CDR2 as FQDESV (reference sequence). The CDR3 sequence is CASSDPARGTQYF. CDR3 nucleotide sequence: TGTGCCAGCAGCGATCCCGCCCGAGGGACCCAGTACTTC. Full variable domain (rest looked up from reference TRBV11-1 and TRBJ2-5): EAEVAQSPRYKITEKSQAVAFWCDPISGHATLYWYRQILGQGPELLVQFQDESVVDDSQLPKDRFSAERLKGVDSTLKIQPAELGDSAMYLCASSDPARGTQYFGPGTRLLVL.

Only a few counts were recorded for this clone. V is TRBV7-3 and J is TRBJ2-6; no firm D call. The CDR3 extends over 15 amino acids. Germline CDR1 SGHTA, CDR2 FQGTGA. V was clipped by 5 bases and J by 0 bases, with 8 bases between them. CDR3 amino acids: CASSPAASGANVLTF. The CDR3 nucleotides are TGTGCCAGCAGCCCAGCAGCCTCTGGGGCCAACGTCCTGACTTTC. Full variable domain (remainder filled in from reference TRBV7-3 and TRBJ2-6): GAGVSQTPSNKVTEKGKYVELRCDPISGHTALYWYRQSLGQGPEFLIYFQGTGAADDSGLPNDRFFAVRPEGSVSTLKIQRTERGDSAVYLCASSPAASGANVLTFGAGSRLTVL.

The rearrangement uses TRBV19 and TRBJ2-2; D is unresolved. The germline V gene has CDR1 LNHDA and CDR2 SQIVND (reference sequence). V lost 7 bases, J lost 5 bases, and 14 bases lay in between. The CDR3 is 14 residues long. The CDR3 coding sequence is TGTGCCAGTAAAACGGTCCCTTCAACCGGGGAGCTGTTTTTT. This gives the protein CASKTVPSTGELFF.

This clone was recorded a few times. The chain has TRBV7-6 and TRBJ1-5; 7 nucleotides align to TRBD1. Losses at the gene ends were 2 bases for V and 0 bases for J; bases not matched to a gene: 1. Germline CDR1 SGHVS, CDR2 FNYEAQ. There are 15 residues in the CDR3. The CDR3 DNA follows: TGTGCCAGCAGCTTACGGACAGGTAGCAATCAGCCCCAGCATTTT. Translated: CASSLRTGSNQPQHF.

Only a few counts were recorded for this clone. V gene TRBV5-1 combines with J gene TRBJ2-7, with D possibly TRBD1 on 8 matching bases. V dropped 5 bases and J dropped 2 bases, with 17 bases sitting between them. Germline-derived CDR1 and CDR2 are SGHRS and YFSETQ. The CDR3 is made up of 15 amino acids. The CDR3 nucleotides read TGCGCCAGCAGTATTGGACAGGGAGGGACCTACGAGCAGTACTTC. Translation: CASSIGQGGTYEQYF.

The J gene is TRBJ2-2, the V gene TRBV5-4; tentatively, D is TRBD1 or TRBD2 (5 bases each). Germline loops: CDR1 SGHNT, CDR2 YYREEE (reference sequence). The CDR3 spans 15 residues. V was cut by 4 bases and J by 7 bases, with 17 bases left in between. The CDR3 DNA is TGTGCCAGCAGCCCGGGACCAGAACGGAACGGGGAGCTGTTTTTT. This codes for CASSPGPERNGELFF.

This clone was found many times. The rearrangement uses TRBV7-9 and TRBJ2-3; D gene uncertain. Germline CDR1 and CDR2: SEHNR and FQNEAQ (reference sequence). The V end was cut by 5 bases, the J end by 2 bases, with 11 bases between. This CDR3 is 14 amino acids long. The CDR3 DNA is TGTGCCAGCAGCAAAGGTGGAGACACAGATACGCAGTATTTT. Translation gives CASSKGGDTDTQYF.

CDR3 DNA: TGTGCCAGCAGAGACAGGGGCGATCAGCCCCAGCATTTT. Translation: CASRDRGDQPQHF. V gene TRBV6-1 combines with J gene TRBJ1-5, with TRBD1 matching 8 bases. The CDR3 runs to 13 residues. Germline CDR1 reads MNHNS; CDR2 reads SASEGT. Trimming cost V 6 bases and J 5 bases; bases outside gene matches: 3.

The V gene is TRBV4-1, the J gene TRBJ2-3, with no clear D. The CDR3 spans 17 residues. With 0 bases removed from V and 4 bases from J, the gap between germline ends came to 17 bases. Germline V gene lookup returns CDR1 MGHRA and CDR2 YSYEKL. The CDR3 loop reads CASSQDGAGSSPDTQYF. CDR3 in DNA: TGCGCCAGCAGCCAAGATGGAGCCGGGTCCAGCCCAGATACGCAGTATTTT.

This clone came up a few times. Additional DNA sequences in this sample encode the identical CDR3. The gene calls are TRBV5-1 and TRBJ2-2, with 9 bases lining up with TRBD1. Germline CDR1 SGHRS, CDR2 YFSETQ. V was clipped by 1 base and J by 2 bases; unmatched bases: 3. This CDR3 has 16 amino acids. CDR3 sequence: CASSLSGQGNTGELFF. The CDR3 coding sequence is TGCGCCAGCAGCTTGTCGGGACAGGGCAACACCGGGGAGCTGTTTTTT.

The rearrangement uses TRBV5-1 and TRBJ1-2, with D maybe TRBD1 (5 bases). V was shortened by 2 bases and J by 7 bases, with 21 bases between the two germline ends. In germline, CDR1 is SGHRS, CDR2 YFSETQ. There are 16 residues in the CDR3. The CDR3 protein is CASSLAVGGTRGGYTF. The CDR3 nucleotides read TGCGCCAGCAGCTTAGCAGTAGGAGGGACCCGGGGTGGCTACACCTTC.